Reported below is one T cell receptor (beta chain). The antigen is unknown. After removal of 3 bases from V and 9 bases from J, the junction contained 10 bases not matched to a gene. The V gene's germline CDR1 is DFQATT and CDR2 SNEGSKA (reference sequence). The CDR3 consists of 14 residues. These data originate in a study of T cells in Graves' hyperthyroidism and ophthalmopathy. General study points: In the blood, most expanded thyroid clonotypes above 0.001 appeared as well. Stable hyperthyroidism was separated from ophthalmopathy by a model based on 13 V-J features.

Amplified regions were TCR beta CDR3 sequences from RNA transcripts. A first-round RT-PCR of the TCR CDR3 used the HTBI primer set. TCRdb analysed the multiplex PCR reads with MiXCR anew, one entry per CDR3 protein. This sample yields under 650,000 distinct CDR3 sequences, of which 15% to 20% are seen a single time; 3.5% to 4% belongs to the top ten. Each diagnosis was grounded in clinical symptoms, serum thyroxine and TRAb, thyroid ultrasound, and orbital computed tomography. Source material for PBMCs was more than 7.5 ml fresh peripheral blood. The V gene is TRBV20-1, the J gene TRBJ2-7, with TRBD2 matching 11 bases. The sample consisted of blood. This TCR came from a woman aged 25-40 years with Graves' hyperthyroidism. CDR3 sequence reads: CSASLGTSGAWQYF. The CDR3 DNA reads as TGCAGTGCTAGTTTAGGGACTAGCGGCGCCTGGCAGTACTTC.